This T cell receptor (beta chain) derives from a study of shared clonotypes between healthy human individuals (dated by TCRdb to the early 2020s). Notes on the research overall: A couple of women and three men aged 18 to 49 years were included in the cohort. Between about 0.9 and 10 billion PBMCs per donor were obtained by leukapheresis. For each donor, CD4 naive and CD4 memory were each run on three plates, CD8 naive on two plates, and CD8 memory on one plate. Blood TCR repertoires of roughly 5 healthy adults were deeply sequenced to estimate repertoire size and the extent of clonotype sharing between individuals. Libraries were prepared and TCR repertoires were sequenced by different laboratories using diverse techniques, in order to increase sequencing depth and limit assay-specific biases. The study at large found these results: Based on pairwise subsampling, the degree of clonotype sharing among donors was expected to be affected by sequencing depth. Sampling was restricted to blood, and TCR repertoires in tissues likely differ from the TCR repertoires found in blood. Naive subsets generally had larger estimated clonotype richness than memory subsets. Around 5.4% of naive CD4, around 3.5% of naive CD8, about 2.5% of memory CD4, and 0.35% to 0.4% of memory CD8 clonotypes were shared across several donors. The small number of donors limited the genetic and exposure-history diversity represented. Rarefaction of sorted-subset datasets indicated incomplete sequencing despite the large sequencing depth. Clonotypes shared by all four sorted-subset donors showed higher generation probabilities than non-shared clonotypes.

The CDR3 contains 17 residues, cysteine and phenylalanine counted. Only CDR3 DNA remains: 51 bases, in frame from the first base. V gives up 7 bases and J gives up 0 bases, and the segment between their germline ends measures 22 bases. Via the germline V gene, CDR1 is MDHEN and CDR2 SYDVKM. Details on this clone: The specificity of this receptor is unknown. No much larger clone exists at a distance of one base, and base qualities are not known.

CD8 naive samples were CD45RO-negative cells positively selected for CCR7, giving a CD45RA+CCR7+ population that excluded TemRA cells. Donors were healthy HIV-negative adults with no recently reported acute infections or vaccinations. Every donor was a Caucasian adult living in Nashville, Tennessee, USA. After blood collection by leukapheresis, PBMCs were isolated using Ficoll-Histopaque density gradient centrifugation and then cryopreserved in the vapor phase of liquid nitrogen. Analytical flow cytometry was used to check the purity and quantity of every magnetically sorted T cell population. Each sorted fraction had its genomic DNA isolated and then quantified by UV absorbance on a Nanodrop 2000c. Using the deep immunoSEQ assay, multiplex PCR amplified TCR CDR3 regions from genomic DNA. Extracted genomic DNA from each cell subset was distributed evenly across all wells of several immunoSEQ 96-well plates, and each plate was treated as a replicate. Each replicate PCR for sorted subsets received about 0.2 ug genomic DNA, equal to roughly 30,000 T cell genomes. Purified libraries were measured with a Qubit 3.0 fluorometer, size-checked on a Bioanalyzer 2100, and measured again with the KAPA Library Quantification kit. Every immunoSEQ 96-well plate was sequenced on a separate single-read 150-cycle Illumina NextSeq 550 flow cell. In the paper's pipeline: Because only junctional sequences without quality scores were contained in the immunoSEQ output, filtering matching that applied to full-length reads could not be performed. To assign V/J genes and CDR3, sequences were annotated against IMGT germline references using PyIR, a Python wrapper for IgBLAST v1.9. Reads were filtered out if the reads had weak V/J assignments (E-value above 1e-6), no CDR3, stop codons, out-of-frame junctions, or ambiguous translated residues. V3J clonotypes were defined as sequences sharing an identical inferred V gene, J gene, and CDR3 amino acid sequence. To compute the percentage overlap between repertoires, the number of shared unique clonotypes was divided by the size of the smaller repertoire. Three approaches were used to assess repertoire richness: RTK rarefaction, the Chao1 estimator, and Recon v2.1 estimates of unobserved clonotypes. OLGA was used to compute generation probabilities for all TCRbeta clonotypes that the gDNA method yielded from four donors. TCRdb provides this immuneACCESS table in a form limited to in-frame rearrangements. Some clones are lacking; in checked studies, under half of them reflect an unresolved V gene, and why the rest are absent is not known. V and J calls and clone size follow that table, whereas D and trimming were derived from the DNA. The sample table lists around 2,000,000 clones, about 92% of them with a count of one. About 1.8% of the sample goes to the ten largest clones.

Recombination linked TRBV28 to TRBJ2-7; there is no confident call for the D gene. Sequencing was done on a sample of naive CD8+ T cells from PBMCs. Sample cell subset or site, as interpreted from the label and publication: CD45RA+CCR7+. This clonotype was sampled from a man between 18 and 29 years old in good health. Some clones in this sample may be carry-over from other donors' samples. The CDR3 reads as follows: CASTPHGTAQLSYEQYF. The base sequence is TGTGCCAGCACTCCCCACGGAACAGCGCAACTCTCCTACGAGCAGTACTTC.